Each of the 11 T cell receptor beta chains below was sequenced from the same sample in a study of T-cell memory formation after mild COVID-19. TCRdb re-derived calls from the 5' RACE reads in MiXCR, one entry per CDR3 protein. This sample carries more than 450,000 distinct CDR3 sequences, approximately 19% of them seen once, and the ten largest clones take around 11%. Sequencing was done on a sample of PBMCs or a T cell subset sorted from them (not recorded which). These receptors all come from an adult woman who had mild COVID-19 (a few samples of this study predate the infection). Cell type and time point are not known.

The V and J genes are TRBV30 and TRBJ1-1, with D unresolved. The germline V gene has CDR1 GTSNPN and CDR2 SVGIG (reference sequence). The CDR3 contains 12 residues. Trimming removed 0 bases at V and 6 bases at J, with 8 bases between. CDR3: CAWSVTDPEAFF. The CDR3 nucleotides are TGTGCCTGGAGTGTAACAGACCCTGAAGCTTTCTTT.

This chain uses TRBV12-3 or TRBV12-4 with TRBJ2-3; TRBD1 is a possible D gene (6 bases). V was cut by 4 bases and J by 6 bases, with 20 bases left in between. The CDR3 consists of 16 residues. For the CDR3, the DNA is TGTGCCAGCAGTTCAAACGGACAGCGACATTCGGATACGCAGTATTTT. It yields the protein CASSSNGQRHSDTQYF.

This clonotype was recorded a few times. This chain joins TRBV6-1 and TRBJ1-2; D unclear. Germline V CDR1 and CDR2: MNHNS, SASEGT. The V gene lost 4 bases and the J gene lost 3 bases, with 9 bases spanning the gap. The CDR3 extends over 13 amino acids. The CDR3: CASSGAGHYGYTF. DNA of the CDR3: TGTGCCAGCAGTGGTGCCGGTCACTATGGCTACACCTTC.

This clonotype came up a few times. The chain links TRBV18 to TRBJ1-1, with D possibly TRBD1 on 5 matching bases. The CDR3 is 13 residues long. Germline CDR1 reads KGHSH; CDR2 reads LQKENI. The V end lost 5 bases, the J end lost 1 base, and 8 bases lay between the germline ends. CDR3 residues: CASSGGTNTEAFF. In DNA, the CDR3 is TGTGCCAGCTCAGGAGGGACGAACACTGAAGCTTTCTTT.

This clonotype was seen a few times. The rearrangement joins TRBV20-1 to TRBJ2-7, with TRBD2 matching over 10 bases. Germline values: CDR1 DFQATT, CDR2 SNEGSKA (reference sequence). V lost 1 base, J lost 0 bases, and 6 bases stayed unmatched. The CDR3 has 16 residues. The CDR3 is CSARARGLASSYEQYF. The CDR3 bases are TGCAGTGCTAGAGCAAGGGGACTAGCGAGCTCCTACGAGCAGTACTTC.

A few counts support this clonotype. This chain connects TRBV6-6 to TRBJ2-1; 7 bases are shared with TRBD2. CDR3 size: 16 residues. The germline V gene has CDR1 MNHNY and CDR2 SVGAGI (reference sequence). Trimming cost V 6 bases and J 2 bases; bases outside gene matches: 10. CDR3 sequence reads: CASSPLAEEAYNEQFF. CDR3 bases: TGTGCCAGCAGCCCGCTAGCGGAGGAAGCCTACAATGAGCAGTTCTTC.

V usage is TRBV18 and J usage is TRBJ1-1; 7 bases map to TRBD1. The CDR3 loop spans 16 amino acids. V dropped 3 bases and J dropped 3; count of bases not matched to a gene: 10. CDR1 and CDR2 from the germline V gene are KGHSH and LQKENI. The DNA for the CDR3 is TGTGCCAGCTCACCTCTCCAGGGGGAAGGATACACTGAAGCTTTCTTT. Translation: CASSPLQGEGYTEAFF.

This rearrangement joins TRBV11-2 to TRBJ2-1; tentatively, D is TRBD2 (7 bases). The V end lost 3 bases, the J end lost 0 bases, and 21 bases lay between the germline ends. Germline CDR1 and CDR2: SGHAT and FQNNGV. The CDR3 runs 19 residues. The CDR3 bases are TGTGCCAGCAGCTTCGGGAAATACGCGGGGGCCTCCTCCTACAATGAGCAGTTCTTC. This translates into CASSFGKYAGASSYNEQFF.

CDR3 nucleotide sequence: TGTGCCAGCAGTTCGACAGATAACACCGGGGAGCTGTTTTTT. It translates to CASSSTDNTGELFF. The V call is TRBV6-2 or TRBV6-3, the J call TRBJ2-2, with a weak D call TRBD1 (5 bases). The V gene lost 4 bases and the J gene lost 2 bases, with 8 bases spanning the gap. The CDR3 has 14 residues. From germline, CDR1 is MNHEY and CDR2 SVGEGT.

This clonotype was seen a handful of times. CDR3 region: CASSLPPGHGYTF. The CDR3 nucleotides read TGTGCCAGCAGCTTACCGCCAGGGCATGGCTACACCTTC. The chain uses TRBV7-9 and TRBJ1-2; the D gene is possibly TRBD1 (5 bases). The V gene lost 2 bases and the J gene lost 6 bases, with 10 bases spanning the gap. Germline CDR1 is SEHNR and CDR2 is FQNEAQ (reference sequence). The CDR3 is 13 residues long.

CDR3 sequence reads: CASSYLRDRCYNEQFF. CDR3 in DNA: TGTGCCAGCAGCTACCTCCGGGACAGGTGCTATAATGAGCAGTTCTTC. The chain recombines TRBV7-3 with TRBJ2-1; 8 positions agree with TRBD1. Germline trimming cut 4 bases from V and 7 bases from J; bases unmatched to any gene: 12. This CDR3 contains 16 residues. The germline CDR1 and CDR2 sequences are SGHTA and FQGTGA.